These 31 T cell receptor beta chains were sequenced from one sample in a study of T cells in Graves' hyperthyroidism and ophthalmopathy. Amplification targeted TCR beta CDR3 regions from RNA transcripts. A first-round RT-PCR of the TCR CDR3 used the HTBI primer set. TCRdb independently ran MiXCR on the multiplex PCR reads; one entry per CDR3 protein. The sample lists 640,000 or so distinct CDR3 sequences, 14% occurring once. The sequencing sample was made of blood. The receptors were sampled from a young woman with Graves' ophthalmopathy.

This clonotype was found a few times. CDR3 residues: CASSYIEDSATGYTF. The CDR3 nucleotides read TGTGCCAGCAGTTACATCGAGGACAGTGCTACTGGCTACACCTTC. This chain connects TRBV6-5 to TRBJ1-2; D is perhaps TRBD1 (6 bases). Trimming took off 2 bases at V and 7 bases at J, with 17 bases between the two ends. Germline V gene sequence: CDR1 MNHEY, CDR2 SVGAGI. This CDR3 is 15 amino acids long.

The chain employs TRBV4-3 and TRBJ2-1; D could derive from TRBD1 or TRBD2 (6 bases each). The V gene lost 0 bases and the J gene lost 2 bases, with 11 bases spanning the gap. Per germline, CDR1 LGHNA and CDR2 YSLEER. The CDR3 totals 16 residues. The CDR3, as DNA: TGCGCCAGCAGCCAAGATCGGGGGACAACCTACAATGAGCAGTTCTTC. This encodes CASSQDRGTTYNEQFF.

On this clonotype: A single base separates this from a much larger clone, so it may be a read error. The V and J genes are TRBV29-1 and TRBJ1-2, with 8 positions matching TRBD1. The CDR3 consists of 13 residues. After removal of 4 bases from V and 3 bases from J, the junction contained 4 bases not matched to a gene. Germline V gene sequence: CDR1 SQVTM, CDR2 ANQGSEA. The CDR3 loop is CSVVAGGDYGYTF. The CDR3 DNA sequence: TGCAGCGTTGTGGCAGGGGGCGACTATGGCTACACCTTC.

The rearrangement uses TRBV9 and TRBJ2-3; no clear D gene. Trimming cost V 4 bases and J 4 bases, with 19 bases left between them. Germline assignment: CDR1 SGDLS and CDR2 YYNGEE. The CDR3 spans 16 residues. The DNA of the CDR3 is TGTGCCAGCAGCACCCGACGCAACCAGCAGGCAGATACGCAGTATTTT. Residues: CASSTRRNQQADTQYF.

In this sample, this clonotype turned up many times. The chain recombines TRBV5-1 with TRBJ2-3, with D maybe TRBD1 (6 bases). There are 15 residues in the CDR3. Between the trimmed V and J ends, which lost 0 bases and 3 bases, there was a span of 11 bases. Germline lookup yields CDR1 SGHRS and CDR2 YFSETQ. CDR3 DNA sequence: TGCGCCAGCAGCTTGGGACAGGTGGTAACAGATACGCAGTATTTT. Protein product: CASSLGQVVTDTQYF.

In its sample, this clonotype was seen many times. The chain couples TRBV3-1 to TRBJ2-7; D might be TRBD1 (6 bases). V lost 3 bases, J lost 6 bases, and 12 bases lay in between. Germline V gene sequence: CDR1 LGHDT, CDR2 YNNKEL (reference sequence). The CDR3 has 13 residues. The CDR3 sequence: CASSHPGVGEQYF. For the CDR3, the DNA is TGTGCCAGCAGCCACCCAGGGGTGGGCGAGCAGTACTTC.

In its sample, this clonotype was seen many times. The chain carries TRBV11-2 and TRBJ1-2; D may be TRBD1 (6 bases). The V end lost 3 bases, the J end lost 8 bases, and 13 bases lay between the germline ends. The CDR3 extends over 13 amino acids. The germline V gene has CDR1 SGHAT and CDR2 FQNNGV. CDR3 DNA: TGTGCCAGCAGCTTTGGGGGCAAAAGGGGCTACACCTTC. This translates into CASSFGGKRGYTF.

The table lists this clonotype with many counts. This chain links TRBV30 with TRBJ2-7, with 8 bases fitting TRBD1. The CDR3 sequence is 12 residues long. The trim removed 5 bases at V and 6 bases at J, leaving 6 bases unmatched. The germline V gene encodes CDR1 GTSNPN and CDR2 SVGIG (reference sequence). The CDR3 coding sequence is TGTGCCTGGGGACAGGGAAGGACCGAGCAGTACTTC. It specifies CAWGQGRTEQYF.

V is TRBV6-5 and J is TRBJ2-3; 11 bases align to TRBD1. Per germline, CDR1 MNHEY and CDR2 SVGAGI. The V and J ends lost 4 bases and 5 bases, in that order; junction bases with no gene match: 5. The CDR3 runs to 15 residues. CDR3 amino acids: CASSWRTGGVDTQYF. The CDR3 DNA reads TGTGCCAGCAGTTGGAGGACAGGGGGCGTAGATACGCAGTATTTT.

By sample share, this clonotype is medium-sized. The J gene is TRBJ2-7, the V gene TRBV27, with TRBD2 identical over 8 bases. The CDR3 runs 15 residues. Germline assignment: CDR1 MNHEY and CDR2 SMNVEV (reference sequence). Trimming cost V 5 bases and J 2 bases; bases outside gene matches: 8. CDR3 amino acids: CASSPTSGVTYEQYF. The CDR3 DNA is TGTGCCAGCAGTCCTACTAGCGGAGTCACCTACGAGCAGTACTTC.

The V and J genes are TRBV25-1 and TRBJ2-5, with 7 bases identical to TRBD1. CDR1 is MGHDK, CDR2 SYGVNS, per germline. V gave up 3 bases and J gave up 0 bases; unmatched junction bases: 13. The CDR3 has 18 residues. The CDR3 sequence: CASSDPEPDREYQETQYF. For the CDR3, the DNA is TGTGCCAGCAGTGACCCCGAGCCCGACAGGGAGTACCAAGAGACCCAGTACTTC.

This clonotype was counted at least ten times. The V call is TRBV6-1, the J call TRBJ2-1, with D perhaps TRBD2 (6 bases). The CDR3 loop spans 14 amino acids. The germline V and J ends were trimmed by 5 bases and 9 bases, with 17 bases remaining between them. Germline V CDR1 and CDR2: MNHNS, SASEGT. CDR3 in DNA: TGTGCCAGCAGTCCCCGACTAGACCTCAGTGAGCAGTTCTTC. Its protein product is CASSPRLDLSEQFF.

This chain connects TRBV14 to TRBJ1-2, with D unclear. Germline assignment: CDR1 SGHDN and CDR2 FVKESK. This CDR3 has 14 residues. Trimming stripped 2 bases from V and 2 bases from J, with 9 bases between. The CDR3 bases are TGTGCCAGCAGCCAAACCGGGCACAACTATGGCTACACCTTC. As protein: CASSQTGHNYGYTF. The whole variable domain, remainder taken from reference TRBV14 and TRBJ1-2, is EAGVTQFPSHSVIEKGQTVTLRCDPISGHDNLYWYRRVMGKEIKFLLHFVKESKQDESGMPNNRFLAERTGGTYSTLKVQPAELEDSGVYFCASSQTGHNYGYTFGSGTRLTVV.

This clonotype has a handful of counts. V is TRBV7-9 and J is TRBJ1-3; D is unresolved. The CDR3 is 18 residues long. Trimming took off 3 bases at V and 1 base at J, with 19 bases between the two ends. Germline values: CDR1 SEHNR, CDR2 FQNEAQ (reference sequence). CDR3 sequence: CASSLYRWSALSGNTIYF. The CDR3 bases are TGTGCCAGCAGCTTGTATCGGTGGAGTGCTCTTTCTGGAAACACCATATATTTT.

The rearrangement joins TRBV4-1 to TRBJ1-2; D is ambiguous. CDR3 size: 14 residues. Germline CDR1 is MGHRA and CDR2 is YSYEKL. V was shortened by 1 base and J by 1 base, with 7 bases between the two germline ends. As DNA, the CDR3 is TGCGCCAGCAGCCAAGGGGAGAGTAACTATGGCTACACCTTC. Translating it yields CASSQGESNYGYTF.

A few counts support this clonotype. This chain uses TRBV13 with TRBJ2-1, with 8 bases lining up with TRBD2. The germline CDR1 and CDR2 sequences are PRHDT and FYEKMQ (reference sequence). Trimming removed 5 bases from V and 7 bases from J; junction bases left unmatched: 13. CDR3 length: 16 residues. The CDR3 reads CASSPRSEREFNEQFF. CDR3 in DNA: TGTGCCAGCAGCCCGCGGTCGGAGCGGGAGTTTAATGAGCAGTTCTTC.

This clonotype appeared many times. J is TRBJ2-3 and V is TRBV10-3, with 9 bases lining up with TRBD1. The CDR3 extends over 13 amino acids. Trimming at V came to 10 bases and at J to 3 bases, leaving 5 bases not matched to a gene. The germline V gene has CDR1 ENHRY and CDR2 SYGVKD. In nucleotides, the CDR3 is TGTGCCACACTGACAGGGGGAACAGATACGCAGTATTTT. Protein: CATLTGGTDTQYF.

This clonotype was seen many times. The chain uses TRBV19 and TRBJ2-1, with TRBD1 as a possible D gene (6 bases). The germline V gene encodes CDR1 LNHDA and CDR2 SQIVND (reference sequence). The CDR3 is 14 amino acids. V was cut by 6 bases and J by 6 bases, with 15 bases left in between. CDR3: CASRKGGTSNEQFF. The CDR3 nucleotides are TGTGCCAGTAGGAAAGGGGGAACGAGCAATGAGCAGTTCTTC.

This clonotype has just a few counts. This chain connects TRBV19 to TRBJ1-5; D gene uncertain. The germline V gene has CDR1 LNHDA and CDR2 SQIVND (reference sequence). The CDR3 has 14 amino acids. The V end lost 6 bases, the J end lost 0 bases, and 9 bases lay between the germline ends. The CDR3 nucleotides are TGTGCCAGTAGGGATGCGAATAGCAATCAGCCCCAGCATTTT. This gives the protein CASRDANSNQPQHF. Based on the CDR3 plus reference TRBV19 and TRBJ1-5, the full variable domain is DGGITQSPKYLFRKEGQNVTLSCEQNLNHDAMYWYRQDPGQGLRLIYYSQIVNDFQKGDIAEGYSVSREKKESFPLTVTSAQKNPTAFYLCASRDANSNQPQHFGDGTRLSIL.

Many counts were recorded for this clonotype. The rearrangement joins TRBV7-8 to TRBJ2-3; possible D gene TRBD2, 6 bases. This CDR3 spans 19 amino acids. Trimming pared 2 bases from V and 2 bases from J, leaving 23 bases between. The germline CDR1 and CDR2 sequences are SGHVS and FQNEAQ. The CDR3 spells CASSLLRVRRAGHTDTQYF. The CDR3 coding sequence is TGTGCCAGCAGCTTATTGCGGGTTAGGCGGGCGGGGCACACAGATACGCAGTATTTT.

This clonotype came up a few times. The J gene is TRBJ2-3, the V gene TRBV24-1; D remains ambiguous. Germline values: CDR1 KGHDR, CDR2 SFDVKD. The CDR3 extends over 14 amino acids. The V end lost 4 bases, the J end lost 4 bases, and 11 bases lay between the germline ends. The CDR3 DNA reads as TGTGCCACCAGTGACCATGGACGGGCAGATACGCAGTATTTT. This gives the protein CATSDHGRADTQYF.

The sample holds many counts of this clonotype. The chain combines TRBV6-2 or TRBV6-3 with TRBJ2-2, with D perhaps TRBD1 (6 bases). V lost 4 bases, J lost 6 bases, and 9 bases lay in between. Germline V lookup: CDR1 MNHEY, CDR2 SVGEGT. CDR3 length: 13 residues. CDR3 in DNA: TGTGCCAGCAGTTCGGACAGCTCCGGGGAGCTGTTTTTT. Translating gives CASSSDSSGELFF.

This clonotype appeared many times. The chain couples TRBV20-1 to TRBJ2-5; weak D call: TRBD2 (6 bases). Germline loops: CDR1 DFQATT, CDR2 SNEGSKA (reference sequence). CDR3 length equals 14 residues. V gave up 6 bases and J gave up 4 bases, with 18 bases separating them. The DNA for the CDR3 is TGCAGTGCCCCTCGGCCGGGAGTCCCAGAGACCCAGTACTTC. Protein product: CSAPRPGVPETQYF.

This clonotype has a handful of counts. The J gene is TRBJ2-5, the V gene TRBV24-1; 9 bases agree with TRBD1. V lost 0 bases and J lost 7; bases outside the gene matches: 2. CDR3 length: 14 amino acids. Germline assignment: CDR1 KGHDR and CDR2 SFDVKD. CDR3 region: CATSDLRQGVTQYF. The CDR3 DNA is TGTGCCACCAGTGATTTGCGACAGGGGGTGACCCAGTACTTC.

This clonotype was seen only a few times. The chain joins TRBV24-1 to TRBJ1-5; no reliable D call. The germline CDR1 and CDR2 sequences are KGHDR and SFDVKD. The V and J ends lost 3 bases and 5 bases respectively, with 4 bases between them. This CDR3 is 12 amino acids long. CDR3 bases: TGTGCCACCAGTGATACCCATCAGCCCCAGCATTTT. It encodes CATSDTHQPQHF.

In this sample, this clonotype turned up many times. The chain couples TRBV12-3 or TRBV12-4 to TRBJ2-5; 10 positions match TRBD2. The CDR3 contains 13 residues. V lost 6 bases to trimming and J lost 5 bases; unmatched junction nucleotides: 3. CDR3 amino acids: CASRRSGRETQYF. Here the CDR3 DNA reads TGTGCCAGCAGACGTAGCGGGAGGGAGACCCAGTACTTC.

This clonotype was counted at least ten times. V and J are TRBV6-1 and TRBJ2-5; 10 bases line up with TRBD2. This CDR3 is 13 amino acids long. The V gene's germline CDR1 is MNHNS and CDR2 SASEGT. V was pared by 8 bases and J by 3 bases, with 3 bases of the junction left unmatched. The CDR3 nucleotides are TGTGCCAGCGCTAGCGGGAGAGAAGAGACCCAGTACTTC. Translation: CASASGREETQYF.

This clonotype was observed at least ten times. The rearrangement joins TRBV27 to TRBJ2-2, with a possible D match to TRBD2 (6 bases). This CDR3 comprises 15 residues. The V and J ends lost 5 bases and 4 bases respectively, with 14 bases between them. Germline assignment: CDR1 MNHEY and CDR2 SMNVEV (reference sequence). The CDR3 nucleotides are TGTGCCAGCAGTCCCCGGTTGGGGGGCACCGGGGAGCTGTTTTTT. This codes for CASSPRLGGTGELFF.

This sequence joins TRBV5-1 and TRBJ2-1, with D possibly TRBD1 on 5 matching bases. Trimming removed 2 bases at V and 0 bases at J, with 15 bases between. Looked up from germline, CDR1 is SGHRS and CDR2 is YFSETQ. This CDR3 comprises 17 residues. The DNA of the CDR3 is TGCGCCAGCAGCTTTGGTGGGGCCCTAGGCTCCTACAATGAGCAGTTCTTC. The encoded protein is CASSFGGALGSYNEQFF.

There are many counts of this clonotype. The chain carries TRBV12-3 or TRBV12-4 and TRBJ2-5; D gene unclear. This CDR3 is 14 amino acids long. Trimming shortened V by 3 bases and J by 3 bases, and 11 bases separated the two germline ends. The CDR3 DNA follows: TGTGCCAGCAGTTTGGGTCCAAGTAAAGAGACCCAGTACTTC. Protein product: CASSLGPSKETQYF.

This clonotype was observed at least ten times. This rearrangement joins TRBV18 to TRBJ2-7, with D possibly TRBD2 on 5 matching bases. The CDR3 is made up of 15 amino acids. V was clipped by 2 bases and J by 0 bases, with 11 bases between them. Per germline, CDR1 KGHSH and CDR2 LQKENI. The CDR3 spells CASSPAGLSSYEQYF. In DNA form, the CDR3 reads TGTGCCAGCTCACCAGCGGGCCTGAGCTCCTACGAGCAGTACTTC.